A single sample gave rise to the 12 T cell receptor beta chains below, sequenced in a study of cytotoxic CD8 clonotypes in ibrutinib-treated CLL. TCRdb's table, derived via immunoSEQ multiplex PCR, lists solely in-frame clones and lacks some. The sample holds more than 150,000 clones, over 60% seen once. Here the sequenced sample was PBMCs, taken after 24 months of ibrutinib treatment. These receptors were obtained from a human donor with chronic lymphocytic leukemia.

The chain carries TRBV7-2 and TRBJ2-7; 8 bases agree with TRBD2. J lost 6 bases, V lost 2 bases, and 9 bases had no gene match. This CDR3 contains 15 residues. From germline, CDR1 is SGHTA and CDR2 FQGNSA. CDR3 in amino acids: CASSLPPIGTSEQYF. CDR3 DNA: TGTGCCAGCAGCTTACCCCCTATTGGGACTAGCGAGCAGTACTTC.

The rearrangement joins TRBV30 to TRBJ2-3; 14 bases map to TRBD2. This CDR3 spans 18 amino acids. Germline V gene sequence: CDR1 GTSNPN, CDR2 SVGIG (reference sequence). Trimming removed 4 bases from V and 2 bases from J; junction bases left unmatched: 11. CDR3 amino acids: CAWNGLAGGNFYTDTQYF. CDR3 nucleotides: TGTGCCTGGAACGGACTAGCGGGAGGCAACTTCTACACAGATACGCAGTATTTT.

The rearrangement uses TRBV6-6 and TRBJ2-5; weak D call: TRBD2 (5 bases). This CDR3 contains 12 residues. V lost 4 bases and J 4 bases, leaving 7 bases between the germline ends. In germline, CDR1 is MNHNY, CDR2 SVGAGI (reference sequence). CDR3 bases: TGTGCCAGCAGTTTAGCGAGAGAGACCCAGTACTTC. Translating gives CASSLARETQYF.

The chain couples TRBV9 to TRBJ2-7; 8 positions match TRBD1. Germline V lookup: CDR1 SGDLS, CDR2 YYNGEE. There are 14 residues in the CDR3. The junction had 6 bases not matched to a gene; V was cut back by 4 bases and J by 3 bases. This chain's CDR3 is CASSPRTGIYEQYF. The CDR3 DNA follows: TGTGCCAGCAGCCCCCGGACAGGGATCTACGAGCAGTACTTC.

The CDR3 DNA sequence: TGTGCCAGCAGTCCCTGGGGCGCTTTCGCATTGTCCTACGAGCAGTACTTC. Translated, it gives CASSPWGAFALSYEQYF. The chain has TRBV28 and TRBJ2-7; weak D call: TRBD1 (5 bases). The CDR3 runs 17 residues. V dropped 5 bases and J dropped 1 base, with 21 bases sitting between them. Germline CDR1 reads MDHEN; CDR2 reads SYDVKM.

CDR3 residues: CASSRGQGKNYGYTF. DNA for the CDR3: TGTGCCAGCAGTAGAGGGCAAGGAAAGAACTATGGCTACACCTTC. The V and J genes are TRBV25-1 and TRBJ1-2, with D hard to call. Germline CDR1 is MGHDK and CDR2 is SYGVNS. Between the trimmed V and J ends, which lost 5 bases and 2 bases, there was a span of 15 bases. The length of the CDR3 is 15 residues.

This clone occurred a few times. The rearrangement links TRBV27 to TRBJ2-7; D perhaps matches TRBD2 (5 bases). This CDR3 contains 14 residues. Germline CDR1 MNHEY, CDR2 SMNVEV (reference sequence). Between the trimmed V and J ends, which lost 3 bases and 7 bases, there was a span of 16 bases. The CDR3 spells CASSFSVLAQEQYF. CDR3 bases: TGTGCCAGCAGTTTTAGCGTTCTAGCCCAGGAGCAGTACTTC.

This sequence joins TRBV9 and TRBJ2-5, with D uncertain. Germline-derived CDR1 and CDR2 are SGDLS and YYNGEE. V was shortened by 0 bases and J by 4 bases, with 10 bases between the two germline ends. The CDR3 totals 14 residues. CDR3 amino acids: CASSVGGWGETQYF. The CDR3 DNA sequence: TGTGCCAGCAGCGTAGGAGGATGGGGAGAGACCCAGTACTTC.

This sequence joins TRBV5-6 and TRBJ2-3; D uncertain. Between the trimmed V and J ends, which lost 3 bases and 4 bases, there was a span of 12 bases. CDR3 length: 14 residues. The germline CDR1 and CDR2 sequences are SGHDT and YYEEEE. CDR3: CASSWGRSSDTQYF. CDR3 nucleotides: TGTGCCAGCAGCTGGGGTCGTAGTTCAGATACGCAGTATTTT.

This clone was counted a single time. The chain employs TRBV7-9 and TRBJ2-1; no firm D call. The CDR3 runs to 14 residues. V gave up 3 bases and J gave up 6 bases, with 12 bases separating them. CDR1 is SEHNR and CDR2 is FQNEAQ in the germline V gene (reference sequence). In DNA form, the CDR3 reads TGTGCCAGCAGCTTTCCCCCGCTAGGCAATGAGCAGTTCTTC. Encoded protein: CASSFPPLGNEQFF.

This clone occurred a few times. This chain links TRBV29-1 with TRBJ1-5, with D unresolved. The CDR3 has 13 residues. Germline V gene data show CDR1 as SQVTM and CDR2 as ANQGSEA. Trimming took 4 bases from V and 5 from J, leaving 12 bases between them. The CDR3 DNA reads as TGCAGCGTTGTTAGTAGGGTGGATCAGCCCCAGCATTTT. This gives the protein CSVVSRVDQPQHF. The whole variable domain, filled in from reference TRBV29-1 and TRBJ1-5, reads SAVISQKPSRDICQRGTSLTIQCQVDSQVTMMFWYRQQPGQSLTLIATANQGSEATYESGFVIDKFPISRPNLTFSTLTVSNMSPEDSSIYLCSVVSRVDQPQHFGDGTRLSIL.

This clone was counted once. V usage is TRBV5-8 and J usage is TRBJ1-5; D remains unclear. V was cut by 3 bases and J by 4 bases, with 8 bases left in between. Looked up from germline, CDR1 is SGHTS and CDR2 is YDEGEE. This CDR3 comprises 13 residues. CDR3 DNA: TGTGCCAGCAGCTCGCGTGGTAATCAGCCCCAGCATTTT. It codes for CASSSRGNQPQHF.